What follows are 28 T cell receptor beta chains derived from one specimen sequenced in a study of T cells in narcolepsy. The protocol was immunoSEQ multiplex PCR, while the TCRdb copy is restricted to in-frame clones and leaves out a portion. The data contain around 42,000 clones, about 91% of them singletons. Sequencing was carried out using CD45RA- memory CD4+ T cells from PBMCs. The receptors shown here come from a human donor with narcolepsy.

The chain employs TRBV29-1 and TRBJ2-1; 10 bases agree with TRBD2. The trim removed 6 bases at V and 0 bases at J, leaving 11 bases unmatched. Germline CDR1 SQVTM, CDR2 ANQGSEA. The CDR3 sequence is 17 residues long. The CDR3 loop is CSVPASGGQVSYNEQFF. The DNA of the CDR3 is TGCAGCGTCCCGGCTAGCGGGGGACAAGTCTCCTACAATGAGCAGTTCTTC.

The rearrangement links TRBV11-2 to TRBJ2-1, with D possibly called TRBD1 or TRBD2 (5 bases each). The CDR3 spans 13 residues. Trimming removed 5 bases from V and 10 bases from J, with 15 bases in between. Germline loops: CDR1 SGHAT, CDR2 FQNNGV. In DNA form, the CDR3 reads TGTGCCAGCAGCCTCCAGAGTGGGACCGAGCAGTTCTTC. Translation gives CASSLQSGTEQFF.

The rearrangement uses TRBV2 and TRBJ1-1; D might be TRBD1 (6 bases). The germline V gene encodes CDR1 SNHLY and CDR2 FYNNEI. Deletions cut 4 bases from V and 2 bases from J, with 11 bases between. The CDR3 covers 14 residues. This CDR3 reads CASSGTARNTEAFF. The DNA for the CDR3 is TGTGCCAGCAGTGGGACAGCGAGAAACACTGAAGCTTTCTTT.

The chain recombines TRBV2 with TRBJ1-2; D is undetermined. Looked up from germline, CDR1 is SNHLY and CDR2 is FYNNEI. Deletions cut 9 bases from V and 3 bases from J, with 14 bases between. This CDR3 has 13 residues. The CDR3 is CASSEREHYGYTF. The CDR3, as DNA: TGTGCCAGTAGCGAAAGGGAGCACTATGGCTACACCTTC.

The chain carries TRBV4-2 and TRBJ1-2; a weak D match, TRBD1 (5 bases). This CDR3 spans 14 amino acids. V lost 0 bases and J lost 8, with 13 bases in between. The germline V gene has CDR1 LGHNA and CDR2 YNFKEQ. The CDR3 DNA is TGTGCCAGCAGCCAAGACCAGGGTTCGTTAGGCTACACCTTC. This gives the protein CASSQDQGSLGYTF.

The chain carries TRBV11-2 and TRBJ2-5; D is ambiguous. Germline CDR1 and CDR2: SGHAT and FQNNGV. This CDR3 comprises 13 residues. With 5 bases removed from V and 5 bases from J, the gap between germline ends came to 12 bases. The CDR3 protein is CASSPGPIETQYF. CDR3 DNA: TGTGCCAGCAGCCCTGGCCCAATCGAGACCCAGTACTTC.

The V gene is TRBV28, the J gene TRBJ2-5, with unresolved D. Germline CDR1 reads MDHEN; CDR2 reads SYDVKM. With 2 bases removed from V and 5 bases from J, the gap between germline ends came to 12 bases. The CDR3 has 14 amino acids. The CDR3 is CASSLPTPGETQYF. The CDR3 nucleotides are TGTGCCAGCAGTTTACCCACCCCTGGGGAGACCCAGTACTTC.

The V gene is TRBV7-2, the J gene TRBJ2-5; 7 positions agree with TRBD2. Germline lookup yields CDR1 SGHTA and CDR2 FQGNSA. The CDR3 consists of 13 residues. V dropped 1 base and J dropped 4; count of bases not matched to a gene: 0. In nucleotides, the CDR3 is TGTGCCAGCAGCTTAGGGGAGGGAGAGACCCAGTACTTC. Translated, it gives CASSLGEGETQYF.

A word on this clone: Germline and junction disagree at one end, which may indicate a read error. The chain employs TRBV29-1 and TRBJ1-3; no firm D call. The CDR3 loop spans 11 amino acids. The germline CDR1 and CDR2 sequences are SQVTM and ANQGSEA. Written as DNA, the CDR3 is TGCAGCGTTCAAGAGGGAAACACCATATATTTT. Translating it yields CSVQEGNTIYF.

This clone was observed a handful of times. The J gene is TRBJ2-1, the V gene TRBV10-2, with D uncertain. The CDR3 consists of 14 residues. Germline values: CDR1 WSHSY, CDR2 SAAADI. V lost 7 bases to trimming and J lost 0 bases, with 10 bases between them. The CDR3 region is CASKGSTSYNEQFF. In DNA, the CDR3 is TGCGCCAGCAAAGGGTCGACCTCCTACAATGAGCAGTTCTTC.

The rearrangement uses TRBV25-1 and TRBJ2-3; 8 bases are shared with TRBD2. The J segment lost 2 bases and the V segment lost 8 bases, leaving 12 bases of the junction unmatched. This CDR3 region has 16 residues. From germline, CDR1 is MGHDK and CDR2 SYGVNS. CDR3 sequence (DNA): TGTGCCAGCCACGGAGGGGCGGGGGGTCACACAGATACGCAGTATTTT. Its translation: CASHGGAGGHTDTQYF.

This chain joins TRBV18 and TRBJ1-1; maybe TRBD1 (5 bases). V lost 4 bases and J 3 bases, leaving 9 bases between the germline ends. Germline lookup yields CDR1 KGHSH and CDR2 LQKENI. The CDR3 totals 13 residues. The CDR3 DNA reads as TGTGCCAGCTCACTCGGGGGGGACACTGAAGCTTTCTTT. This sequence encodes CASSLGGDTEAFF. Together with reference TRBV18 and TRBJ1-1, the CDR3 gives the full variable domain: NAGVMQNPRHLVRRRGQEARLRCSPMKGHSHVYWYRQLPEEGLKFMVYLQKENIIDESGMPKERFSAEFPKEGPSILRIQQVVRGDSAAYFCASSLGGDTEAFFGQGTRLTVV.

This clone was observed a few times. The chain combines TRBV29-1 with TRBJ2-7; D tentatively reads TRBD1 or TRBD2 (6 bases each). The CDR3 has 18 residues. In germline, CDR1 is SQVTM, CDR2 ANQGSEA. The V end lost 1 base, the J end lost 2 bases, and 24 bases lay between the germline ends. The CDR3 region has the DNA TGCAGCGTTGAAGGTTACGGGGGCGTGGGGCTAGACCCCTACGAGCAGTACTTC. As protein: CSVEGYGGVGLDPYEQYF.

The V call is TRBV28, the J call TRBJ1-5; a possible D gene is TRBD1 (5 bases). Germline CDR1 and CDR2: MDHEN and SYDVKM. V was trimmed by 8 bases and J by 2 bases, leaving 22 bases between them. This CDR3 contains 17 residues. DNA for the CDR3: TGTGCCAGCTCCTTATATTGGGAGGGGTTTGGCAATCAGCCCCAGCATTTT. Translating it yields CASSLYWEGFGNQPQHF.

CDR3 protein: CASLKVLWDRAQETQYF. The CDR3, as DNA: TGTGCCAGCCTTAAGGTCCTTTGGGACAGGGCCCAAGAGACCCAGTACTTC. V usage is TRBV21-1 and J usage is TRBJ2-5; the D call of TRBD1 is as the table states it, not checked on the DNA. TRBV21-1 is flagged as a pseudogene. The CDR3 runs 17 residues.

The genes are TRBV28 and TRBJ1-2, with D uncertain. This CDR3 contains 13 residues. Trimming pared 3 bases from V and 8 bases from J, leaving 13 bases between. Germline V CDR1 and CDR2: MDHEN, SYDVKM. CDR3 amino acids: CASSLVGTSGYTF. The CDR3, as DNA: TGTGCCAGCAGTTTGGTGGGAACGTCGGGCTACACCTTC.

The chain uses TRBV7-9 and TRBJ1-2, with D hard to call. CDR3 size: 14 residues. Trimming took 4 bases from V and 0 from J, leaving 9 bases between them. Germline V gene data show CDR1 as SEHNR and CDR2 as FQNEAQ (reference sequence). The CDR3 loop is CASSSTLANYGYTF. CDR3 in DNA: TGTGCCAGCAGCTCGACCCTAGCTAACTATGGCTACACCTTC. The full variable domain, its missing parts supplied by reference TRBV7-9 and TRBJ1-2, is DTGVSQNPRHKITKRGQNVTFRCDPISEHNRLYWYRQTLGQGPEFLTYFQNEAQLEKSRLLSDRFSAERPKGSFSTLEIQRTEQGDSAMYLCASSSTLANYGYTFGSGTRLTVV.

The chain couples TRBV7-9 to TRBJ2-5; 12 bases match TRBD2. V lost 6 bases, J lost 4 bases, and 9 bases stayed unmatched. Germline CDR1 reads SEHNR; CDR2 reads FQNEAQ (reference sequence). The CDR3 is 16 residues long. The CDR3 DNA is TGTGCCAGCAGGCCTGGGTGGGGACTAGCGGGAGAGACCCAGTACTTC. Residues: CASRPGWGLAGETQYF.

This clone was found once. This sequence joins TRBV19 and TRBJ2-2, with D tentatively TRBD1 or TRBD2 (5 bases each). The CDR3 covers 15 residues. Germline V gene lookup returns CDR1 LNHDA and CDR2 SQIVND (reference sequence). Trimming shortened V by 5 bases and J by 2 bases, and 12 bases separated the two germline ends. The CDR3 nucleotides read TGTGCCAGTAGTTCCGGGACGGCTAACACCGGGGAGCTGTTTTTT. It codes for CASSSGTANTGELFF.

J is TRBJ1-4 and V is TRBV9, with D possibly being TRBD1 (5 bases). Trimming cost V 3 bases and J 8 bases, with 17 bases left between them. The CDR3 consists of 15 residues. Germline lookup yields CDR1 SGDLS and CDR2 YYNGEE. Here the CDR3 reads CASSAGTLGKEKLFF. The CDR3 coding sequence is TGTGCCAGCAGCGCCGGGACCCTCGGGAAGGAAAAACTGTTTTTT.

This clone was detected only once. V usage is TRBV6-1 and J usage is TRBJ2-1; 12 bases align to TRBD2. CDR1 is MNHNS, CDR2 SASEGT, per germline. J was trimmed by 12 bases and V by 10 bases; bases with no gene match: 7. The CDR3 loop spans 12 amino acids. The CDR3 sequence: CATGLAGRGQFF. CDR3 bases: TGTGCCACCGGACTAGCGGGGAGGGGGCAGTTCTTC.

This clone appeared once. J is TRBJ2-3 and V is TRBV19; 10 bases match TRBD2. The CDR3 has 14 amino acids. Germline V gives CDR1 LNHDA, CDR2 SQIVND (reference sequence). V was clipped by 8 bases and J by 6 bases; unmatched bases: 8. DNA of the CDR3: TGTGCCAGTCGACAGCGGGAGGGCCCCGATACGCAGTATTTT. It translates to CASRQREGPDTQYF.

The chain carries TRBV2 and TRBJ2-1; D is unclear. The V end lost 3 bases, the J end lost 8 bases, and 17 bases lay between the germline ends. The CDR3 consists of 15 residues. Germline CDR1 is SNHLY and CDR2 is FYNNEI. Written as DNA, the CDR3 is TGTGCCAGCAGTGACACCCTCTTAGGACGTGATGAGCAGTTCTTC. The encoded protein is CASSDTLLGRDEQFF. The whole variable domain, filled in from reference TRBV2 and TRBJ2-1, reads EPEVTQTPSHQVTQMGQEVILRCVPISNHLYFYWYRQILGQKVEFLVSFYNNEISEKSEIFDDQFSVERPDGSNFTLKIRSTKLEDSAMYFCASSDTLLGRDEQFFGPGTRLTVL.

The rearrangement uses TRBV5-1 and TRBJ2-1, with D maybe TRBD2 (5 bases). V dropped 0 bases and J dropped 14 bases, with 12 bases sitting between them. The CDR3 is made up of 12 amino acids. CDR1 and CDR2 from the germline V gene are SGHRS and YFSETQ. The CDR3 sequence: CASSLEGFSEFF. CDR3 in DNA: TGCGCCAGCAGCTTGGAGGGTTTTAGCGAGTTCTTC.

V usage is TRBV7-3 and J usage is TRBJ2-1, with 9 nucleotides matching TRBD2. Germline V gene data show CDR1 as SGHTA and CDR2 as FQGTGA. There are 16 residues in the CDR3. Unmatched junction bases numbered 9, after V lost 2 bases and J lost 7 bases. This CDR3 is CASSLVGGRAGNEQFF. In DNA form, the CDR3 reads TGTGCCAGCAGCTTAGTAGGCGGGAGGGCCGGAAATGAGCAGTTCTTC.

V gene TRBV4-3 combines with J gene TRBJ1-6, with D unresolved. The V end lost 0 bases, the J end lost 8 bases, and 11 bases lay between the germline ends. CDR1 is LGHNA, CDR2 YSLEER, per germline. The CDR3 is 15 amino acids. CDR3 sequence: CASSQDKHGDSPLHF. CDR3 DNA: TGCGCCAGCAGCCAAGATAAGCATGGAGATTCACCCCTCCACTTT.

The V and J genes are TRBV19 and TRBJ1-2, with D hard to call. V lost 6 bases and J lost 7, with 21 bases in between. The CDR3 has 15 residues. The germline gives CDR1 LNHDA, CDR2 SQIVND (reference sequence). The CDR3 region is CASRTSGPTGRGYTF. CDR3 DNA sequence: TGTGCCAGTAGAACATCTGGACCGACTGGCCGTGGCTACACCTTC.

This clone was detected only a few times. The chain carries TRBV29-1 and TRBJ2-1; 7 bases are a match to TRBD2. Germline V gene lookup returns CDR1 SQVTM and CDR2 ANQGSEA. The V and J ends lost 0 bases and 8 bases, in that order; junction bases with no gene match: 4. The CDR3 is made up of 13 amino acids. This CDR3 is CSVEDGGSDEQFF. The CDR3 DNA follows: TGCAGCGTTGAAGATGGCGGGAGCGATGAGCAGTTCTTC.